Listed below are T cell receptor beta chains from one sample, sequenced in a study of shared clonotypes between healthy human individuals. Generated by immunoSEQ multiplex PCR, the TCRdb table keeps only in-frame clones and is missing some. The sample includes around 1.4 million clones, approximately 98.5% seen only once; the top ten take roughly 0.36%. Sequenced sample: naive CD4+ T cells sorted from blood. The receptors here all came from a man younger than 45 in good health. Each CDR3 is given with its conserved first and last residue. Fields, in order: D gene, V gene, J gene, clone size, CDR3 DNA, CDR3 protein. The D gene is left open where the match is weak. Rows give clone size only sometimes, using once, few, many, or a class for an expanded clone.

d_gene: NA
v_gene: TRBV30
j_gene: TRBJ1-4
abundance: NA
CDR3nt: TGTGCCTGCGACTATTGGCCTAATGAAAAACTGTTTTTT
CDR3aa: CACDYWPNEKLFF

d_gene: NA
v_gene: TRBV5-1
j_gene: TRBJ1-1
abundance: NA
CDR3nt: TGCGCCAGCAGCTTGAGGGAGATGAACACTGAAGCTTTCTTT
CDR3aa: CASSLREMNTEAFF

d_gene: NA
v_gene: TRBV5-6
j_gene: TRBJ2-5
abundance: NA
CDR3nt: TGTGCCAGCAGCTGGGGTCAGACCCAGTACTTC
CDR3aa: CASSWGQTQYF

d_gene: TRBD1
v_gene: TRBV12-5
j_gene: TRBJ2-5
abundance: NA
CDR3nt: TGTGCTAGTGGTTTGGACAGGGGGCGGCGGGAGACCCAGTACTTC
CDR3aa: CASGLDRGRRETQYF

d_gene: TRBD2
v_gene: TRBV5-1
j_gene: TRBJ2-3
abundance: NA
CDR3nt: TGCGCCAGCAGCTTGGGGCGGGAGGTAGGATCAGATACGCAGTATTTT
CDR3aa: CASSLGREVGSDTQYF

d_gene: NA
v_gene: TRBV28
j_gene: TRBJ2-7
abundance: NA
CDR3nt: TGTGCCAGCAGTTCTATCGCGAGAACCCTTAACTACGAGCAGTACTTC
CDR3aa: CASSSIARTLNYEQYF

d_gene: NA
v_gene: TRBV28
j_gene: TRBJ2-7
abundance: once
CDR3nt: TGTGCCAGCAGTTTAACATCATACGAGCAGTACTTC
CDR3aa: CASSLTSYEQYF

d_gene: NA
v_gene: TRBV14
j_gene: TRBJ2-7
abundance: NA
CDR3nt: TGTGCCAGCAGCCAAGCGAGGCAGTACGAGCAGTACTTC
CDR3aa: CASSQARQYEQYF

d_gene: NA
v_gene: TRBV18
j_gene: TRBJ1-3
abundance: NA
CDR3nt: TGTGCCAGCTCACCAAAATTCGGCCTAACCTCTGGAAACACCATATATTTT
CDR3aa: CASSPKFGLTSGNTIYF

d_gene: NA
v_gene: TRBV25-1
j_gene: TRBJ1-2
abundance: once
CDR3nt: TGTGCCAGCCCCGTGGCCGACTATGGCTACACCTTC
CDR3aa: CASPVADYGYTF

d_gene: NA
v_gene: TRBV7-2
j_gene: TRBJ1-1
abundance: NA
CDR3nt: TGTGCCAGCAGCTTTTTGGGGTTGAACACTGAAGCTTTCTTT
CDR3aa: CASSFLGLNTEAFF

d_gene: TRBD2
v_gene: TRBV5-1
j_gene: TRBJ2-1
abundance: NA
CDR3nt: TGCGCCAGCAGCCTCGGGACTAGCGGGAGTGAAAATGAGCAGTTCTTC
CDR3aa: CASSLGTSGSENEQFF

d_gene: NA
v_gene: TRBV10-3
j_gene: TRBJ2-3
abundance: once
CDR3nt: TGTGCCATCAGTGATTCAGGGATAGGGACAGATACGCAGTATTTT
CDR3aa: CAISDSGIGTDTQYF

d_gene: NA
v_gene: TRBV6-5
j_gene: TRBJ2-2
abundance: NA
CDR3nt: TGTGCCAGCAGAAACGCCGGGGAGCTGTTTTTT
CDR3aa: CASRNAGELFF

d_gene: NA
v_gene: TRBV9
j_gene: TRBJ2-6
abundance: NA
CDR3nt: TGTGCCAGCAGCCTACAACAGGGCTCCGGGGCCAACGTCCTGACTTTC
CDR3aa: CASSLQQGSGANVLTF

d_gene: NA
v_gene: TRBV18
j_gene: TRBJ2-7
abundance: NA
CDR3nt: TGTGCCAGCTCACCACGGTGGGGGGCACACGAGCAGTACTTC
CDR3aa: CASSPRWGAHEQYF

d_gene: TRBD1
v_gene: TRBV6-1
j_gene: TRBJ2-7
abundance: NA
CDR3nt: TGTGCCAGCAGTTCGCGGACAGGGGCTCCCTACGAGCAGTACTTC
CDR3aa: CASSSRTGAPYEQYF

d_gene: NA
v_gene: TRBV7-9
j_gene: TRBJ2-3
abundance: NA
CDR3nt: TGTGCCAGCAGCTTAAGGAACAGGCAGAATACGCAGTATTTT
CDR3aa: CASSLRNRQNTQYF

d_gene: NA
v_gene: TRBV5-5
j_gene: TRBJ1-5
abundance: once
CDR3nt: TGTGCCAGCAGCCAGAATCGGATAGCCATTCTTCAGCCCCAGCATTTT
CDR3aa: CASSQNRIAILQPQHF

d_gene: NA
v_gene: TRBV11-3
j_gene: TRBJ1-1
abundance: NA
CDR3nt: TGTGCCAGCAGCTTAGGAGGCGGGAACACTGAAGCTTTCTTT
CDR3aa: CASSLGGGNTEAFF

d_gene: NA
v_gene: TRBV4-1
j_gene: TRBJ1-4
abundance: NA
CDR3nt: TGCGCCAGCAGCCAAGACGGCCGGTTGAATGAAAAACTGTTTTTT
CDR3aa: CASSQDGRLNEKLFF

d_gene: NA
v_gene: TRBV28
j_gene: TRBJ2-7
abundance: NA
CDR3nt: TGTGCCAGCATCAGGAACTCCTACGAGCAGTACTTC
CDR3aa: CASIRNSYEQYF

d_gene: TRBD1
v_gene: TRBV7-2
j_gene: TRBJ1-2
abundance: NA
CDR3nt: TGTGCCAGCAGCTTGGGACAGGGGTTCTATGGCTACACCTTC
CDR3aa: CASSLGQGFYGYTF

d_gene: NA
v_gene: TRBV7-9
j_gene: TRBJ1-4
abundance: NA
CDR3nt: TGTGCCAGCAGCCCCGGGGACGGAGGAAATGAAAAACTGTTTTTT
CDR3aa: CASSPGDGGNEKLFF

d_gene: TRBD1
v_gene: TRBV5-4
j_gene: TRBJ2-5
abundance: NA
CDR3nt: TGTGCCAGCAGCCGGACAGGGTCGGGAGAGACCCAGTACTTC
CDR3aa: CASSRTGSGETQYF

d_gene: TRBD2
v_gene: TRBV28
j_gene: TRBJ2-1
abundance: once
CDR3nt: TGTGCCAGCAGTAGACTAGCGGGAGCAGTGAATGAGCAGTTCTTC
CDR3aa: CASSRLAGAVNEQFF

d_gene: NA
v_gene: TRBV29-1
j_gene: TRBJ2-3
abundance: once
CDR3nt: TGCAGCGTTGTTCAGCTTGAAGATACGCAGTATTTT
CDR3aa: CSVVQLEDTQYF

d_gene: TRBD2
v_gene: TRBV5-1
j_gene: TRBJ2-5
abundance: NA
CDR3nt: TGCGCCAGCAGCTTAATCCCCGGACTAGCGGAAGAGACCCAGTACTTC
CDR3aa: CASSLIPGLAEETQYF

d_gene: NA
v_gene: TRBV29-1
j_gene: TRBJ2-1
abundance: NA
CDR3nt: TGCAGCGTTGGTTACAGGAGCCTCATGCACAATGAGCAGTTCTTC
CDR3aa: CSVGYRSLMHNEQFF

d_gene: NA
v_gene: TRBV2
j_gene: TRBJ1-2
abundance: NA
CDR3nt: TGTGCCAGCAGTGAGGGCCCTGGACAGAACTATGGCTACACCTTC
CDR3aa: CASSEGPGQNYGYTF

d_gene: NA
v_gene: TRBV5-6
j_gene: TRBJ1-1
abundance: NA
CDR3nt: TGTGCCAGCAGCAGACAGGTGAACACTGAAGCTTTCTTT
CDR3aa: CASSRQVNTEAFF

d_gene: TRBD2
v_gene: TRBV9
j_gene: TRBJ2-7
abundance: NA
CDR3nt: TGTGCCAGCAGCGTTAGCGGGAGGGGTTACGAGCAGTACTTC
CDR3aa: CASSVSGRGYEQYF

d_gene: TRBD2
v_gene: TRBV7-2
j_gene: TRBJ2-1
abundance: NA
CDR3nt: TGTGCCAGCAGCTTAGATTTAGCGGGAGGGCTCTATGAGCAGTTCTTC
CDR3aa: CASSLDLAGGLYEQFF

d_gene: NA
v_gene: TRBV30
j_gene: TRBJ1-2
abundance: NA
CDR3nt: TGTGCCTGGGGGCCCTCCTATGGCTACACCTTC
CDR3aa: CAWGPSYGYTF

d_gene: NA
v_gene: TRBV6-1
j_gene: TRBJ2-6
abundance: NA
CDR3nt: TGTGCCAGCAGTGAAATACAGGCCTCTAGGACCAACGTCCTGACTTTC
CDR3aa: CASSEIQASRTNVLTF

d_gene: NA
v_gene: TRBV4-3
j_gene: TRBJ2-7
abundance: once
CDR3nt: TGCGCCAGCAGCCAAGATGTGGGCCGGGAGCAGTACTTC
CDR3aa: CASSQDVGREQYF